This T cell receptor beta chain was found in a study of blood T cell repertoires in COVID-19. Across the study: The samples span acute and convalescent COVID-19 from the United States, Italy and Spain. T cells, B-cell-depleted T cells, or PBMCs provided the cDNA or gDNA that served as material.

Profiling relied on immunoSEQ multiplex PCR, and the TCRdb table lists in-frame clones only, not all of them. Here the sample spans hundreds of thousands of clones, about 82% being singletons. From germline, CDR1 is KGHSH and CDR2 LQKENI. The V and J ends lost 6 bases and 4 bases respectively, with 12 bases between them. The CDR3 covers 13 residues. Enrolled through a virtual design, the participants were between 18 and 89 years of age and came from 24 US areas. Participants' reported clinical history set cohort assignment. The TCR originated in a woman between 50 and 59 years old who had recovered from COVID-19. The sequencing input was PBMCs or T cells enriched from blood (not recorded which). The chain employs TRBV18 and TRBJ1-2, with D perhaps matching TRBD1 (6 bases). In nucleotides, the CDR3 is TGTGCCAGCTCCCCGGGGGGGGCCTATGGCTACACCTTC. It yields the protein CASSPGGAYGYTF.